The source of this T cell receptor beta chain is a study of T-cell reconstitution after alpha-beta-depleted transplantation in children. CDR3 size: 16 residues. The V end lost 0 bases, the J end lost 0 bases, and 12 bases lay between the germline ends. The germline V gene encodes CDR1 MNHEY and CDR2 SMNVEV (reference sequence). At least ten counts were recorded for this clonotype. Library preparation (for TCRbeta) was performed with unique molecular identifiers. TCRdb passed the PCR reads through MiXCR, listing each CDR3 protein once. The sample lists some 250,000 distinct CDR3 sequences, more than 10% occurring once.

The starting material was PBMCs from the stem cell graft donor, obtained from the stem cell graft. The chain carries TRBV27 and TRBJ2-7; D may be TRBD1 (5 bases). The sequence was obtained from a human donor who donated a stem cell graft to a child with acute lymphoblastic leukemia. CDR3 in amino acids: CASSLSFPTASYEQYF. Here the CDR3 DNA reads TGTGCCAGCAGTTTATCGTTTCCGACAGCCTCCTACGAGCAGTACTTC.